This T cell receptor (beta chain) was captured by sequencing in a study of Graves' ophthalmopathy and Graves' hyperthyroidism. Active ophthalmopathy (CAS at least 3, NOSPECS at least 4), lasting under 3 months. As the starting material, more than 7.5 ml of fresh peripheral blood yielded the PBMCs. Study-wide findings and caveats: Blood also contained most of the expanded thyroid clonotypes above 0.001 frequency. A 13-signature model separated ophthalmopathy from stable hyperthyroidism, reaching around 90% sensitivity and roughly 82% specificity cross-validated.

The V gene lost 2 bases and the J gene lost 2 bases, with 11 bases spanning the gap. The CDR3 has 14 residues. Germline lookup yields CDR1 SGHDT and CDR2 YYEEEE. This clonotype was found a few times. What it binds is unknown. Amplification targeted the TCR beta CDR3 regions, with RNA transcripts as the source material. Amplification began with first-round RT-PCR using HTBI primers, then second-round multiplex PCR was performed. TCRdb re-called the multiplex PCR reads with MiXCR, one entry per CDR3 protein. The repertoire holds roughly 700,000 distinct CDR3 sequences, with around 40% as singletons. The V gene is TRBV5-6, the J gene TRBJ2-7; possibly TRBD2 for D (5 bases). The sequenced material came from peripheral blood. The clonotype comes from an adult man with Graves' ophthalmopathy. CDR3 DNA sequence: TGTGCCAGCAGCTTATACGGGGTCCCCTACGAGCAGTACTTC. This encodes CASSLYGVPYEQYF.